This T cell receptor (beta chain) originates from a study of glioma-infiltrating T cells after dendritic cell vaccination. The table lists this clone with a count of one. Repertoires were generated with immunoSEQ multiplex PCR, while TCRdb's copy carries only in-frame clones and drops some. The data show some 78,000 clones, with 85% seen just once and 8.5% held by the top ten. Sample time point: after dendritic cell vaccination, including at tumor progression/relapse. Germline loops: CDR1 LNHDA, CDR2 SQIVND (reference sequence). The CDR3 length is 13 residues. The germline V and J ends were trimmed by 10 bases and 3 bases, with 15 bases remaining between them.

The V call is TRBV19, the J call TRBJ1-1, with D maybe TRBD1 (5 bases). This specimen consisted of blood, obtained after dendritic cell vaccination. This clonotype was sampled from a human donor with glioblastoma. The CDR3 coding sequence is TGTGCCACTTCCGACAGTAAGTACACTGAAGCTTTCTTT. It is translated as CATSDSKYTEAFF.